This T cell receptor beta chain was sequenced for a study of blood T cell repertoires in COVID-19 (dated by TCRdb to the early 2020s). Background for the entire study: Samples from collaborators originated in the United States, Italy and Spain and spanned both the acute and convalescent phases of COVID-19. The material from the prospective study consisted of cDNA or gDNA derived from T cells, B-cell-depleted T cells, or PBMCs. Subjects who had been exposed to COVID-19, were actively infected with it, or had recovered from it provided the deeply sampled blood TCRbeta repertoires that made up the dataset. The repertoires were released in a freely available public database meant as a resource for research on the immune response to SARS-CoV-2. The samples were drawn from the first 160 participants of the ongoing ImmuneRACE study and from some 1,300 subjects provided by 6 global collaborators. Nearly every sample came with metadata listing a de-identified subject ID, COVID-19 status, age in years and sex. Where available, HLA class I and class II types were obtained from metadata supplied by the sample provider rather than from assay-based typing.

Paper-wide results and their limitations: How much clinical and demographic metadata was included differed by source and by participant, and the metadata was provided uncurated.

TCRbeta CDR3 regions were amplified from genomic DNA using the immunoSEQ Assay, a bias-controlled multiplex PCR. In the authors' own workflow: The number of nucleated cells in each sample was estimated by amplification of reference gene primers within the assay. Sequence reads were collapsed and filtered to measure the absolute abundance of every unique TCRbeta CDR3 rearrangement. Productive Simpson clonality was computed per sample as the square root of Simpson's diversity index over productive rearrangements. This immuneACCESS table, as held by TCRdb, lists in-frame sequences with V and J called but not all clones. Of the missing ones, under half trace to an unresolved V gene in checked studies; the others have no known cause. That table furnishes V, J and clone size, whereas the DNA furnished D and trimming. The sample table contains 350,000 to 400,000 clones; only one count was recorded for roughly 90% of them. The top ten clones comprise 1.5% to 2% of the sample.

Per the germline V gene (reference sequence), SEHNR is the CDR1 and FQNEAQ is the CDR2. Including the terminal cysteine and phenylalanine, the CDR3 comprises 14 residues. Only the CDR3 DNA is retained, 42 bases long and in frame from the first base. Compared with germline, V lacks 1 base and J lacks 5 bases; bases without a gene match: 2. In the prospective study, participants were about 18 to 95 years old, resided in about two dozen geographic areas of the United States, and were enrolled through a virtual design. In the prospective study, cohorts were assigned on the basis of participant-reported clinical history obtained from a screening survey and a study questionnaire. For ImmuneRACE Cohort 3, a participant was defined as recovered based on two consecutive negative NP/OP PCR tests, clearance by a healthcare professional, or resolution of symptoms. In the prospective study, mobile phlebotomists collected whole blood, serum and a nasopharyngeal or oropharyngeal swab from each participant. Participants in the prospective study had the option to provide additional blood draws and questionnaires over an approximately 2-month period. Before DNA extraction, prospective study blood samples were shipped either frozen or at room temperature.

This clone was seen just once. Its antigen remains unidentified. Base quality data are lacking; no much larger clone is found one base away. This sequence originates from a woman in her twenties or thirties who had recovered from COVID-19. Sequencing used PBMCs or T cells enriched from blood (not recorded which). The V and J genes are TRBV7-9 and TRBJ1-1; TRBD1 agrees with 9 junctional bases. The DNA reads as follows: TGTGCCAGCAGCTTAGACAGGGGGCGGACTGAAGCTTTCTTT. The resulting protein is CASSLDRGRTEAFF.